These 16 T cell receptor beta chains were all obtained from the same sample, sequenced in a study of immune evolution from preneoplasia to lung adenocarcinoma. Clones were read by immunoSEQ multiplex PCR, and TCRdb kept only the in-frame ones, dropping some. The table shows approximately 4,800 clones, with roughly 88% occurring only once. Sequencing was done on a sample of FFPE lung adenocarcinoma in situ tissue. The receptors stem from a person aged 65-85 years with lung adenocarcinoma.

This clone showed up just once. This chain links TRBV2 with TRBJ2-3; no reliable D call. Trimming removed 3 bases from V and 0 bases from J, with 25 bases in between. CDR1 is SNHLY and CDR2 is FYNNEI in the germline V gene. The length of the CDR3 is 20 residues. The CDR3 DNA follows: TGTGCCAGCAGTGAGATATTTACCGATATCGGTCGGCTGAGCACAGATACGCAGTATTTT. Residues: CASSEIFTDIGRLSTDTQYF.

CDR3 loop: CASSLEDYGYTF. The CDR3 DNA follows: TGTGCCAGCTCGCTCGAAGACTATGGCTACACCTTC. The chain joins TRBV18 to TRBJ1-2; the D is unclear. The CDR3 is 12 amino acids. CDR1 is KGHSH, CDR2 LQKENI, per germline. V was pared by 6 bases and J by 3 bases, with 8 bases between.

The chain joins TRBV4-2 to TRBJ2-1; the match to TRBD2 covers 7 bases. From germline, CDR1 is LGHNA and CDR2 YNFKEQ. The CDR3 length is 15 residues. The ends lost 6 bases at V and 6 bases at J; junction bases unmatched: 11. CDR3 nucleotide sequence: TGTGCCAGCAGGAGCAGTGGCGGGAGTGGCAATGAGCAGTTCTTC. Translating it yields CASRSSGGSGNEQFF.

The chain has TRBV10-3 and TRBJ2-3; no clear D. This CDR3 spans 16 amino acids. Germline-derived CDR1 and CDR2 are ENHRY and SYGVKD. Trimming pared 0 bases from V and 4 bases from J, leaving 14 bases between. The CDR3 DNA reads TGTGCCATCAGTGAGTCGAACAAAGGTGGGGCAGATACGCAGTATTTT. This gives the protein CAISESNKGGADTQYF.

The table lists this clone with a count of one. J is TRBJ2-2 and V is TRBV28, with 10 bases matching TRBD2. Germline V lookup: CDR1 MDHEN, CDR2 SYDVKM. V was clipped by 5 bases and J by 5 bases; unmatched bases: 8. CDR3 length equals 16 residues. In DNA, the CDR3 is TGTGCCAGCAGTCCGCCGGGACTAGCGTGGACCGGGGAGCTGTTTTTT. Protein: CASSPPGLAWTGELFF.

The rearrangement uses TRBV7-2 and TRBJ1-5, with D hard to call. Looked up from germline, CDR1 is SGHTA and CDR2 is FQGNSA. V dropped 4 bases and J dropped 3 bases, with 7 bases sitting between them. CDR3 length equals 13 residues. The CDR3 coding sequence is TGTGCCAGCAGCTACCACGTCAATCAGCCCCAGCATTTT. Amino acids: CASSYHVNQPQHF.

The chain combines TRBV4-1 with TRBJ2-3; 16 bases match TRBD2. Germline-derived CDR1 and CDR2 are MGHRA and YSYEKL. Trimming cost V 1 base and J 2 bases; bases outside gene matches: 6. This CDR3 spans 19 amino acids. CDR3 nucleotides: TGCGCCAGCAGCCAAGGGGGACTAGCGGGAGGGGGGACCACAGATACGCAGTATTTT. Its translation: CASSQGGLAGGGTTDTQYF.

The chain combines TRBV5-1 with TRBJ1-3, with D possibly matching TRBD1 (6 bases). CDR1 is SGHRS, CDR2 YFSETQ, per germline. The V gene lost 2 bases and the J gene lost 0 bases, with 15 bases spanning the gap. The CDR3 covers 17 residues. CDR3 sequence (DNA): TGCGCCAGCAGCTTAGGGGACACTCTCTACTCTGGAAACACCATATATTTT. This translates into CASSLGDTLYSGNTIYF.

Only one count was recorded for this clone. This chain links TRBV7-9 with TRBJ1-2; 8 bases map to TRBD1. V gave up 6 bases and J gave up 8 bases; unmatched junction bases: 11. CDR1 is SEHNR and CDR2 is FQNEAQ in the germline V gene (reference sequence). There are 14 residues in the CDR3. CDR3: CASSRGQGANGYTF. The CDR3, as DNA: TGTGCCAGCAGTCGAGGGCAGGGGGCTAACGGCTACACCTTC. The entire variable domain, with the rest obtained from reference TRBV7-9 and TRBJ1-2, is as follows: DTGVSQNPRHKITKRGQNVTFRCDPISEHNRLYWYRQTLGQGPEFLTYFQNEAQLEKSRLLSDRFSAERPKGSFSTLEIQRTEQGDSAMYLCASSRGQGANGYTFGSGTRLTVV.

This chain's CDR3 is CASSPAGTDTQYF. The CDR3 DNA reads TGCGCCAGCAGCCCCGCAGGCACAGATACGCAGTATTTT. The J gene is TRBJ2-3, the V gene TRBV5-1; D is unclear. CDR3 length: 13 amino acids. The germline V and J ends were trimmed by 4 bases and 1 base, with 7 bases remaining between them. CDR1 and CDR2 from the germline V gene are SGHRS and YFSETQ.

The J gene is TRBJ2-3, the V gene TRBV11-3; no reliable D call. V lost 6 bases and J lost 0, with 19 bases in between. CDR1 and CDR2 from the germline V gene are SGHNT and YENEEA. The CDR3 runs 17 residues. The CDR3 sequence is CASSIQRAYTSTDTQYF. CDR3 DNA sequence: TGTGCCAGCAGTATCCAAAGGGCCTACACTAGCACAGATACGCAGTATTTT.

The chain joins TRBV6-5 to TRBJ2-1; 9 nucleotides align to TRBD2. V shed 0 bases and J 7 bases; nucleotides not matched to a gene: 4. CDR3 length: 15 amino acids. Germline values: CDR1 MNHEY, CDR2 SVGAGI. The CDR3 sequence: CASSYSSGSGNEQFF. The CDR3 DNA is TGTGCCAGCAGTTACTCTAGCGGGAGTGGGAATGAGCAGTTCTTC.

This chain connects TRBV7-8 to TRBJ2-5; D ambiguous. V lost 1 base and J lost 2, with 5 bases in between. Germline assignment: CDR1 SGHVS and CDR2 FQNEAQ. The CDR3 loop spans 13 amino acids. The CDR3 DNA sequence: TGTGCCAGCAGCTTAGTACAGCAAGAGACCCAGTACTTC. Its translation: CASSLVQQETQYF.

With respect to this clone: The sample has other DNA sequences that encode this CDR3 too. This chain's CDR3 is CSVELSGSSYNEQFF. The CDR3 nucleotides read TGCAGCGTTGAACTTAGCGGAAGCTCCTACAATGAGCAGTTCTTC. V usage is TRBV29-1 and J usage is TRBJ2-1, with D maybe TRBD2 (6 bases). This CDR3 has 15 amino acids. CDR1 and CDR2 (germline): SQVTM, ANQGSEA. The V gene lost 2 bases and the J gene lost 0 bases, with 11 bases spanning the gap.

V and J are TRBV28 and TRBJ2-3; the match to TRBD2 covers 7 bases. Germline V gives CDR1 MDHEN, CDR2 SYDVKM. There are 12 residues in the CDR3. V lost 8 bases to trimming and J lost 3 bases; unmatched junction nucleotides: 2. The CDR3 nucleotides read TGTGCCAGCGCGGGAGTGACAGATACGCAGTATTTT. Its protein is CASAGVTDTQYF. Complete variable domain (other parts from reference TRBV28 and TRBJ2-3): DVKVTQSSRYLVKRTGEKVFLECVQDMDHENMFWYRQDPGLGLRLIYFSYDVKMKEKGDIPEGYSVSREKKERFSLILESASTNQTSMYLCASAGVTDTQYFGPGTRLTVL.

The rearrangement uses TRBV2 and TRBJ2-3, with D tentatively TRBD2 (5 bases). CDR3 length: 15 amino acids. The V gene's germline CDR1 is SNHLY and CDR2 FYNNEI. Trimming pared 0 bases from V and 4 bases from J, leaving 11 bases between. CDR3 region: CASSEAASWADTQYF. CDR3 DNA: TGTGCCAGCAGTGAAGCGGCTAGCTGGGCAGATACGCAGTATTTT.